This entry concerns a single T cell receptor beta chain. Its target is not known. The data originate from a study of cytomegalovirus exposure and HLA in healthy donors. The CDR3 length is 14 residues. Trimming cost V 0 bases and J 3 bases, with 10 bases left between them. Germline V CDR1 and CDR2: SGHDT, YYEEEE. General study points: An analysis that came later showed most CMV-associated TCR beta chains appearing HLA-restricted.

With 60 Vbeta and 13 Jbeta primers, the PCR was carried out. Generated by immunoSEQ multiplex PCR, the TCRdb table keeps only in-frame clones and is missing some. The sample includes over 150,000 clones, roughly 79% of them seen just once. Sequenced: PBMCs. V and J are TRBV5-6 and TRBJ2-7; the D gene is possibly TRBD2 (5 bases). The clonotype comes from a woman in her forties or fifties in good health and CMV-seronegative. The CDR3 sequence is CASSLAGNGYEQYF. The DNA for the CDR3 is TGTGCCAGCAGCTTGGCGGGGAATGGCTACGAGCAGTACTTC.